This T cell receptor beta chain was found in a study of identical twins. This clonotype was recorded many times. Its antigen is as yet unknown. TCRdb ran MiXCR on the 5' RACE reads and lists one entry per CDR3 protein. The table has about 890,000 distinct CDR3 sequences, around an eighth seen once. General study results and limits: The study reached conclusions through statistical analysis that was cross-sectional, not following the same donors.

These records were also assigned to another study, of yellow fever vaccine responses in identical twins.

This TCR derives from a woman between 18 and 30 years old in good health. The sequencing input was PBMCs.

The CDR3 is CSVGGRLDEQYF. In DNA form, the CDR3 reads TGCAGCGTTGGGGGTCGTTTGGACGAGCAGTACTTC. The chain is built from TRBV29-1 and TRBJ2-7; no firm D call. Trimming took off 4 bases at V and 5 bases at J, with 12 bases between the two ends. Per the germline V gene, CDR1 is SQVTM and CDR2 is ANQGSEA. This CDR3 spans 12 amino acids.